This TCR beta chain was found in a study of memory CD8 T cells in hepatitis C reinfection. Study as a whole: A positive HCV RNA test after two negatives ≥60 days apart defined reinfection. Peak reinfection sampling occurred 3 to 8 weeks after detected reinfection.

The time point denotes: peak reinfection, 3 to 8 weeks after reinfection detection. Sorted cells were sequenced directly ex vivo without any in vitro expansion. Per the germline V gene, CDR1 is LGHNA and CDR2 is YSLEER. Trimming stripped 4 bases from V and 6 bases from J, with 9 bases between. The CDR3 is 12 amino acids. The protocol was immunoSEQ multiplex PCR, while the TCRdb copy is restricted to in-frame clones and leaves out a portion. The sample has 35,000 to 50,000 clones; roughly 90% are singletons. V usage is TRBV4-3 and J usage is TRBJ1-2, with D uncertain. The receptor was isolated from a man between 18 and 35 years old with hepatitis C virus infection. Sequenced: naive CD8+ T cells sorted from blood. CDR3 bases: TGCGCCAGCAGCCGTGGAGGAGATGGCTACACCTTC. This sequence encodes CASSRGGDGYTF.